A single sample is the source of the 25 T cell receptor beta chains below, sequenced in a study of CD8 T cells in Susac syndrome. An input of about 0.5 to 1 ug of RNA was subjected to reverse transcription using random hexamers. TCRdb ran MiXCR on the immunoSEQ multiplex PCR reads and lists one entry per CDR3 protein. There are 250,000 to 350,000 distinct CDR3 sequences in the sample; roughly 84% occur only once, and approximately 0.11% lies in the top ten. Sequencing was done on a sample of CD8+ T cells from PBMCs. These receptors originate from a human donor with multiple sclerosis.

The rearrangement uses TRBV29-1 and TRBJ2-5; D is possibly TRBD1 (6 bases). The V gene's germline CDR1 is SQVTM and CDR2 ANQGSEA. The CDR3 consists of 14 residues. Between the trimmed V and J ends, which lost 2 bases and 2 bases, there was a span of 12 bases. CDR3 nucleotide sequence: TGCAGCGTTGAATGGCGGCAGGGGCAAGAGACCCAGTACTTC. Translated: CSVEWRQGQETQYF.

The CDR3: CSAREDSLYTDTQYF. In nucleotides, the CDR3 is TGCAGTGCTAGAGAAGACTCACTATACACAGATACGCAGTATTTT. V and J are TRBV20-1 and TRBJ2-3; D is ambiguous. V lost 0 bases, J lost 2 bases, and 12 bases lay in between. This CDR3 has 15 amino acids. Germline V gene lookup returns CDR1 DFQATT and CDR2 SNEGSKA (reference sequence).

The count of this clonotype is one. The chain uses TRBV27 and TRBJ1-5; 7 bases are shared with TRBD1. With 3 bases clipped from V and 2 bases from J, the junction kept 4 bases outside the gene matches. The CDR3 runs 15 residues. CDR1 and CDR2 (germline): MNHEY, SMNVEV (reference sequence). The CDR3 DNA sequence: TGTGCCAGCAGTTTCTACAGGGGAGGCAATCAGCCCCAGCATTTT. Its protein product is CASSFYRGGNQPQHF.

This clonotype was counted ten times or more. V is TRBV6-1 and J is TRBJ2-7, with 9 nucleotides matching TRBD1. V trimming: 3 bases; J trimming: 1 base; junction bases outside the gene matches: 4. Germline-derived CDR1 and CDR2 are MNHNS and SASEGT. This CDR3 comprises 15 residues. Here the CDR3 reads CASSDPGQGSYEQYF. CDR3 DNA: TGTGCCAGCAGTGACCCGGGACAGGGATCCTACGAGCAGTACTTC.

This chain joins TRBV2 and TRBJ2-3; tentatively, D is TRBD2 (6 bases). The CDR3 extends over 15 amino acids. Germline CDR1 is SNHLY and CDR2 is FYNNEI. The V end was cut by 7 bases, the J end by 1 base, with 15 bases between. The CDR3 DNA reads as TGTGCCAGCAAGCCTTTGCGGGATCGCACAGATACGCAGTATTTT. As protein: CASKPLRDRTDTQYF.

This chain links TRBV27 with TRBJ2-6; no clear D. This CDR3 has 15 residues. Trimming took off 9 bases at V and 1 base at J, with 13 bases between the two ends. The germline V gene has CDR1 MNHEY and CDR2 SMNVEV (reference sequence). This CDR3 is CARPPRASGANVLTF. In DNA form, the CDR3 reads TGTGCCAGACCTCCCCGGGCTTCTGGGGCCAACGTCCTGACTTTC.

DNA for the CDR3: TGCGCCAGCAGCCTCTTTATGCAGGGGCCGGCAGAGACCCAGTACTTC. Residues: CASSLFMQGPAETQYF. The genes are TRBV4-1 and TRBJ2-5; D is perhaps TRBD1 (6 bases). The germline gives CDR1 MGHRA, CDR2 YSYEKL. The V end was cut by 4 bases, the J end by 4 bases, with 19 bases between. This CDR3 spans 16 amino acids.

This chain joins TRBV6-5 and TRBJ1-2, with 9 bases fitting TRBD1. The CDR3 covers 15 residues. V gave up 4 bases and J gave up 4 bases; unmatched junction bases: 7. The germline gives CDR1 MNHEY, CDR2 SVGAGI. The CDR3 DNA follows: TGTGCCAGCAGTTCTACAGGGGGCGATGCCTATGGCTACACCTTC. Protein product: CASSSTGGDAYGYTF.

This clonotype turned up a few times. The chain links TRBV4-1 to TRBJ1-5, with 10 bases lining up with TRBD1. The junction had 6 bases not matched to a gene; V was cut back by 0 bases and J by 7 bases. CDR3 length equals 16 residues. The V gene's germline CDR1 is MGHRA and CDR2 YSYEKL. As DNA, the CDR3 is TGCGCCAGCAGCCAAGATTACGGGACAGGGGTCCAGCCCCAGCATTTT. Amino acids: CASSQDYGTGVQPQHF.

The chain combines TRBV24-1 with TRBJ2-5; D is undetermined. CDR1 KGHDR and CDR2 SFDVKD come from the germline V gene. The V gene lost 4 bases and the J gene lost 3 bases, with 2 bases spanning the gap. CDR3 length equals 11 residues. CDR3 amino acids: CATSDKETQYF. Written as DNA, the CDR3 is TGTGCCACCAGTGACAAAGAGACCCAGTACTTC.

V is TRBV28 and J is TRBJ2-7, with D hard to call. The V end was cut by 5 bases, the J end by 1 base, with 18 bases between. Germline-derived CDR1 and CDR2 are MDHEN and SYDVKM. The CDR3 extends over 16 amino acids. The CDR3 sequence is CASSPLMRKGSYEQYF. Here the CDR3 DNA reads TGTGCCAGCAGTCCGTTAATGAGAAAGGGATCCTACGAGCAGTACTTC.

V gene TRBV28 combines with J gene TRBJ2-7; TRBD1 matches at 8 bases. The CDR3 has 14 residues. Germline assignment: CDR1 MDHEN and CDR2 SYDVKM. J was trimmed by 0 bases and V by 5 bases; bases with no gene match: 3. The CDR3 region is CASSGQGNSYEQYF. In DNA form, the CDR3 reads TGTGCCAGCAGTGGACAGGGCAACTCCTACGAGCAGTACTTC.

The CDR3 region is CSVPWREGYEQYF. The CDR3 coding sequence is TGCAGTGTCCCCTGGAGGGAAGGCTACGAGCAGTACTTC. The rearrangement uses TRBV20-1 and TRBJ2-7, with D possibly TRBD2 on 6 matching bases. CDR3 length: 13 residues. Trimming took off 7 bases at V and 3 bases at J, with 16 bases between the two ends. Germline-derived CDR1 and CDR2 are DFQATT and SNEGSKA (reference sequence).

The CDR3 DNA reads TGTGCCAGACTAGGGGGGGCCGGGGAGCTGTTTTTT. Its translation: CARLGGAGELFF. The chain combines TRBV6-1 with TRBJ2-2, with D perhaps matching TRBD2 (7 bases). V lost 9 bases, J lost 6 bases, and 11 bases lay in between. Germline V lookup: CDR1 MNHNS, CDR2 SASEGT. This CDR3 comprises 12 residues.

The V and J genes are TRBV19 and TRBJ2-1; a possible D gene is TRBD1 (6 bases). Germline CDR1 reads LNHDA; CDR2 reads SQIVND (reference sequence). This CDR3 is 15 amino acids long. V was trimmed by 5 bases and J by 1 base, leaving 12 bases between them. The CDR3 loop is CASSVPGQSYNEQFF. DNA of the CDR3: TGTGCCAGTAGTGTCCCGGGACAATCCTACAATGAGCAGTTCTTC.

The chain has TRBV29-1 and TRBJ2-5; a weak D match, TRBD1 (5 bases). The CDR3 is 13 amino acids. V lost 7 bases to trimming and J lost 7 bases, with 19 bases between them. The V gene's germline CDR1 is SQVTM and CDR2 ANQGSEA. The CDR3 is CSARSTGLGTQYF. For the CDR3, the DNA is TGCAGCGCCCGCAGTACAGGCCTTGGGACCCAGTACTTC.

The V call is TRBV11-2, the J call TRBJ1-4; maybe TRBD1 (5 bases). Germline loops: CDR1 SGHAT, CDR2 FQNNGV. The CDR3 is made up of 14 amino acids. V shed 3 bases and J shed 12 bases, with 17 bases lying between them. CDR3 sequence reads: CASSLTKRGGELFF. The CDR3 DNA reads TGTGCCAGCAGCTTGACCAAACGGGGAGGGGAACTGTTTTTT.

This clonotype was seen only a few times. This chain connects TRBV7-9 to TRBJ2-6, with D possibly being TRBD1 (6 bases). The germline gives CDR1 SEHNR, CDR2 FQNEAQ (reference sequence). Trimming left V 5 bases short and J 2 bases short, with 10 bases between. The CDR3 extends over 15 amino acids. This CDR3 reads CASSPTGTGANVLTF. DNA for the CDR3: TGTGCCAGCAGCCCCACAGGGACTGGGGCCAACGTCCTGACTTTC.

The chain uses TRBV2 and TRBJ2-5, with no clear D. The CDR3 extends over 12 amino acids. Per the germline V gene, CDR1 is SNHLY and CDR2 is FYNNEI. V was trimmed by 8 bases and J by 5 bases, leaving 12 bases between them. The chain's CDR3 is CASVVSRETQYF. The CDR3 nucleotides are TGTGCCAGCGTCGTGTCTAGGGAGACCCAGTACTTC.

The gene calls are TRBV30 and TRBJ1-1; D is undetermined. V lost 2 bases to trimming and J lost 1 base, with 5 bases between them. CDR3 length equals 12 residues. Germline V lookup: CDR1 GTSNPN, CDR2 SVGIG (reference sequence). The CDR3 protein is CAWSLANTEAFF. The CDR3 coding sequence is TGTGCCTGGAGTTTGGCGAACACTGAAGCTTTCTTT.

The V and J genes are TRBV24-1 and TRBJ2-1; a possible D gene is TRBD2 (5 bases). Germline V gives CDR1 KGHDR, CDR2 SFDVKD. The length of the CDR3 is 14 residues. The ends were cut back, 5 bases at V and 2 bases at J, with 9 bases in the middle. CDR3 loop: CATSGEKPYNEQFF. CDR3 nucleotide sequence: TGTGCCACCAGTGGGGAGAAACCCTACAATGAGCAGTTCTTC.

The rearrangement links TRBV20-1 to TRBJ1-2, with no clear D. Trimming left V 4 bases short and J 6 bases short, with 3 bases between. The CDR3 is made up of 9 amino acids. Looked up from germline, CDR1 is DFQATT and CDR2 is SNEGSKA (reference sequence). CDR3 residues: CSAKNGYTF. The CDR3 DNA reads as TGCAGTGCTAAGAATGGCTACACCTTC.

V is TRBV5-1 and J is TRBJ1-4, with no clear D. In germline, CDR1 is SGHRS, CDR2 YFSETQ. The V and J ends lost 4 bases and 8 bases respectively, with 9 bases between them. The CDR3 runs to 12 residues. CDR3 loop: CASSPGQEKLFF. The CDR3 bases are TGCGCCAGCAGCCCGGGTCAGGAAAAACTGTTTTTT. The whole variable domain, filled in from reference TRBV5-1 and TRBJ1-4, reads KAGVTQTPRYLIKTRGQQVTLSCSPISGHRSVSWYQQTPGQGLQFLFEYFSETQRNKGNFPGRFSGRQFSNSRSEMNVSTLELGDSALYLCASSPGQEKLFFGSGTQLSVL.

The chain joins TRBV15 to TRBJ1-5, with TRBD1 identical over 9 bases. The V gene end was trimmed by 4 bases and the J gene end by 2 bases; junction bases not matched to a gene: 9. CDR1 is LNHNV, CDR2 YYDKDF, per germline (reference sequence). The CDR3 totals 17 residues. CDR3 sequence reads: CATSNPGQGWRNQPQHF. The CDR3 DNA reads TGTGCCACCAGCAACCCGGGACAGGGTTGGCGCAATCAGCCCCAGCATTTT.

V gene TRBV7-9 combines with J gene TRBJ2-7; a weak D match, TRBD1 (6 bases). V lost 6 bases and J lost 2, with 11 bases in between. CDR3 length: 13 amino acids. Germline CDR1 and CDR2: SEHNR and FQNEAQ (reference sequence). CDR3 sequence (DNA): TGTGCCAGCAGTTTGACAGGTGCCTACGAGCAGTACTTC. Translation gives CASSLTGAYEQYF. Together with reference TRBV7-9 and TRBJ2-7, the CDR3 gives the full variable domain: DTGVSQNPRHKITKRGQNVTFRCDPISEHNRLYWYRQTLGQGPEFLTYFQNEAQLEKSRLLSDRFSAERPKGSFSTLEIQRTEQGDSAMYLCASSLTGAYEQYFGPGTRLTVT.